This T cell receptor beta chain was identified in a study of breast tumors, draining lymph nodes, adjacent tissues. Samples came from axillary lymph nodes draining the breast cancer. Using its own MiXCR run on the multiplex PCR reads, TCRdb lists one record per CDR3 protein. The data contain around 150,000 distinct CDR3 sequences, 20% to 25% of them singletons. Many counts were recorded for this clonotype. Its antigen is unidentified. Deletions cut 2 bases from V and 0 bases from J, with 9 bases between. The CDR3 loop spans 15 amino acids. Overall study findings and caveats: That most tumor T cells come from lymph nodes remained unproven. Tumor and nontumor repertoires were significantly more similar in luminal-like than in basal-like breast cancer.

The rearrangement links TRBV12-3 or TRBV12-4 to TRBJ2-3, with D uncertain. Sequenced input: axillary lymph node tissue. The receptor comes from a female donor with breast cancer. Some clones in this sample may be carry-over from other donors' samples. In DNA, the CDR3 is TGTGCCAGCAGTTTAAGTTTTACTAGCACAGATACGCAGTATTTT. Residues: CASSLSFTSTDTQYF.